The 14 T cell receptor beta chains below were found in one sample sequenced in a study of T cell clonality in common variable immunodeficiency. Sequencing used immunoSEQ multiplex PCR; TCRdb keeps in-frame clones, though not all of them. Recorded here are about 35,000 clones, none singletons. Sequencing was carried out using peripheral blood mononuclear cells. All receptors derive from a person aged 18-69 years in good health.

This clone has a count of ten or more. The read falls 3 residues short of the CDR3 end, and the missing part is taken from the germline J gene. V gene TRBV15 combines with J gene TRBJ2-5; 9 nucleotides match TRBD1. Per the germline V gene, CDR1 is LNHNV and CDR2 is YYDKDF (reference sequence). Trimming took 1 base from V and 2 from J; bases not matched to a gene: 2. The CDR3 loop spans 15 amino acids. CDR3 sequence reads: CATSRAGTGQETQYF. CDR3 bases read: TGTGCCACCAGCAGAGCAGGGACAGGGCAAGAGACC.

This clone was counted many times. Coverage ceases 3 residues before the CDR3 finishes, and the germline J gene fills in the end. This sequence joins TRBV18 and TRBJ2-3; 8 bases line up with TRBD1. Per germline, CDR1 KGHSH and CDR2 LQKENI. V dropped 7 bases and J dropped 0; count of bases not matched to a gene: 3. This CDR3 region has 14 residues. CDR3 protein: CASFAGGSTDTQYF. The CDR3 bases that were read are TGTGCCAGCTTTGCAGGGGGCAGCACAGATACG.

This clone was detected ten times or more. The observed sequence ends 3 residues before the CDR3 terminus, with the missing tail filled in from the germline J gene. The V and J genes are TRBV11-2 and TRBJ2-5, with 9 bases that match TRBD2. J lost 5 bases, V lost 1 base, and 2 bases had no gene match. The CDR3 sequence is 14 residues long. Germline loops: CDR1 SGHAT, CDR2 FQNNGV. The CDR3 protein is CASSLGREGETQYF. CDR3 DNA (partial): TGTGCCAGCAGCTTAGGGCGGGAGGGCGAGACC. The whole variable domain, filled in from reference TRBV11-2 and TRBJ2-5, reads EAGVAQSPRYKIIEKRQSVAFWCNPISGHATLYWYQQILGQGPKLLIQFQNNGVVDDSQLPKDRFSAERLKGVDSTLKIQPAKLEDSAVYLCASSLGREGETQYFGPGTRLLVL.

This clone occurred many times. The read stops 3 residues short of the end of the CDR3; the missing end is completed from the germline J gene. V is TRBV20-1 and J is TRBJ2-7, with 11 nucleotides matching TRBD2. The germline V gene encodes CDR1 DFQATT and CDR2 SNEGSKA (reference sequence). CDR3 length: 15 residues. The V gene end was trimmed by 0 bases and the J gene end by 6 bases; junction bases not matched to a gene: 7. The CDR3 here is CSARDWVAGGGEQYF. The covered CDR3 bases are TGCAGTGCTAGAGATTGGGTAGCGGGAGGGGGCGAG.

This clone was counted many times. The missing CDR3 end, 3 residues past where the read stops, is filled in from the germline J gene. The chain carries TRBV5-1 and TRBJ1-2; 7 positions agree with TRBD1. V lost 0 bases to trimming and J lost 4 bases; unmatched junction nucleotides: 6. The length of the CDR3 is 15 residues. Germline V gives CDR1 SGHRS, CDR2 YFSETQ. Partial CDR3 DNA: TGCGCCAGCAGCTTGGAGGGCAGGGGGTCCTATGGC. Translating it yields CASSLEGRGSYG. The full CDR3 protein is CASSLEGRGSYGYTF.

This clone was picked up many times. An end of the junction differs from the germline gene, which may be a read error. The CDR3 end lies 3 residues beyond the end of the read and is filled in from the germline J gene. The identical CDR3 is also encoded by other nucleotide sequences in the sample. The gene calls are TRBV6-1 and TRBJ1-2; the D gene is possibly TRBD1 (5 bases). The CDR3 has 14 residues. Germline V gives CDR1 MNHNS, CDR2 SASEGT. The CDR3 loop reads CASSEGTVYYGYTF. Partial CDR3 DNA: TGCGCCAGCAGTGAAGGGACTGTTTACTATGGC.

This clone was detected many times. The read halts 3 residues ahead of the CDR3 end, with the missing end drawn from the germline J gene. The chain couples TRBV5-1 to TRBJ2-5; 12 bases map to TRBD1. The ends lost 4 bases at V and 5 bases at J; junction bases unmatched: 9. Germline V gene data show CDR1 as SGHRS and CDR2 as YFSETQ. This CDR3 comprises 16 residues. The covered CDR3 bases are TGCGCCAGCAGCCCATCCGGGACAGGGGGCGGGGAGACC. Protein: CASSPSGTGGGET. The entire CDR3 is CASSPSGTGGGETQYF.

There are many counts of this clone. The CDR3 extends 3 residues past the end of the read, so its final part is completed from the germline J gene. The chain uses TRBV7-2 and TRBJ1-6, with TRBD1 identical over 7 bases. The CDR3 covers 14 residues. The V gene's germline CDR1 is SGHTA and CDR2 FQGNSA. J was trimmed by 7 bases and V by 5 bases; bases with no gene match: 5. The CDR3 sequence is CASSGGTVNSPLHF. The sequenced part of the CDR3 DNA is TGTGCCAGCAGCGGCGGGACAGTGAATTCACCC.

The table lists this clone with many counts. The CDR3 is cut off 3 residues early in the read; its end comes from the germline J gene. This sequence joins TRBV29-1 and TRBJ2-6, with 7 nucleotides matching TRBD1. The CDR3 spans 15 residues. J lost 1 base, V lost 6 bases, and 6 bases had no gene match. CDR1 and CDR2 from the germline V gene are SQVTM and ANQGSEA. The DNA read from the CDR3 is TGCAGCGTCTCCGGGACAGAATCTGGGGCCAACGTC. Translation: CSVSGTESGANV. The whole CDR3 reads CSVSGTESGANVLTF.

This clone was recorded at least ten times. Read data end 3 residues before the CDR3 end; the end is taken from the germline J gene. The chain couples TRBV6-1 to TRBJ2-2, with 8 bases matching TRBD1. Germline lookup yields CDR1 MNHNS and CDR2 SASEGT. The CDR3 sequence is 16 residues long. After removal of 4 bases from V and 3 bases from J, the junction contained 7 bases not matched to a gene. The sequenced CDR3 bases are TGTGCCAGCAGTGCCCGACAGGGGTTGGACACCGGGGAG. Translating it yields CASSARQGLDTGE. The entire CDR3 sequence reads CASSARQGLDTGELFF.

In regard to this clone: The sequence runs out 3 residues before the end of the CDR3; the remainder is reconstructed from the germline J gene. The genes are TRBV19 and TRBJ1-5; TRBD1 might be the D (5 bases). Per the germline V gene, CDR1 is LNHDA and CDR2 is SQIVND (reference sequence). V was shortened by 0 bases and J by 6 bases, with 9 bases between the two germline ends. The CDR3 contains 14 residues. The CDR3 loop is CASSIEGVAQPQHF. CDR3 DNA, as far as it was read: TGTGCCAGTAGTATAGAAGGGGTTGCTCAGCCC.

Comment on this clone: The read terminates 3 residues before the CDR3 end, so the remaining end is supplied by the germline J gene. The gene calls are TRBV5-8 and TRBJ2-5; TRBD2 might be the D (6 bases). The V gene's germline CDR1 is SGHTS and CDR2 YDEGEE. The CDR3 totals 15 residues. V lost 3 bases and J 2 bases, leaving 14 bases between the germline ends. The CDR3 spells CASSSFVGGQETQYF. The part of the CDR3 DNA that was read is TGTGCCAGCAGCTCGTTCGTGGGGGGACAAGAGACC.

Ten or more counts support this clone. The read finishes 3 residues shy of the CDR3 end, and the germline J gene is used to complete it. V gene TRBV30 combines with J gene TRBJ1-2; no clear D. Germline V gene sequence: CDR1 GTSNPN, CDR2 SVGIG (reference sequence). This CDR3 is 10 amino acids long. Trimming pared 5 bases from V and 5 bases from J, leaving 6 bases between. The covered CDR3 bases are TGTGCCTGGCGGTTGTATGGC. Its protein is CAWRLYG. The whole CDR3 is CAWRLYGYTF.

This CDR3 is CASSDQGSPPEQYF. Incomplete CDR3 DNA: TGTGCCAGCAGTGACCAGGGGTCCCCACCCGAG. This chain links TRBV2 with TRBJ2-7, with D perhaps TRBD1 (6 bases). The read stops 3 residues short of the end of the CDR3; the missing end is completed from the germline J gene. The CDR3 covers 14 residues. CDR1 is SNHLY, CDR2 FYNNEI, per germline. The V end lost 3 bases, the J end lost 6 bases, and 15 bases lay between the germline ends.